These 17 T cell receptor beta chains came from one sample sequenced in a study of T cells after yellow fever vaccination. MiXCR was run by TCRdb on the 5' RACE reads, yielding one entry per CDR3 protein. Here the sample spans more than 300,000 distinct CDR3 sequences, roughly a tenth being singletons. Sequencing was performed on CD4+ T cells sorted from PBMCs, taken 45 days after the yellow fever booster vaccination. Receptor source: a man aged 18 to 29 who received the YFV17D yellow fever vaccine.

This clonotype was picked up a small number of times. The chain links TRBV10-2 to TRBJ1-2; a weak D match, TRBD1 (5 bases). Germline V lookup: CDR1 WSHSY, CDR2 SAAADI. There are 13 residues in the CDR3. Trimming cost V 6 bases and J 5 bases, with 13 bases left between them. The CDR3 sequence: CASSPGTQYGYTF. Here the CDR3 DNA reads TGCGCCAGCAGCCCCGGGACCCAATATGGCTACACCTTC.

The chain couples TRBV7-2 to TRBJ2-2, with TRBD2 matching over 10 bases. The J segment lost 6 bases and the V segment lost 5 bases, leaving 6 bases of the junction unmatched. Germline CDR1 SGHTA, CDR2 FQGNSA. CDR3 length: 15 amino acids. CDR3 coding DNA: TGTGCCAGCAGCCGGACTAGCGGCGTACCCGGGGAGCTGTTTTTT. Translation gives CASSRTSGVPGELFF.

The chain is built from TRBV7-8 and TRBJ1-1, with D hard to call. The CDR3 is made up of 15 amino acids. Trimming cost V 4 bases and J 5 bases, with 17 bases left between them. From germline, CDR1 is SGHVS and CDR2 FQNEAQ. CDR3 sequence reads: CASSSLTLVGTEAFF. In DNA, the CDR3 is TGTGCCAGCAGCTCGTTAACCCTCGTTGGGACTGAAGCTTTCTTT.

This clonotype has a handful of counts. This chain uses TRBV20-1 with TRBJ2-1; D is unresolved. The germline CDR1 and CDR2 sequences are DFQATT and SNEGSKA (reference sequence). The CDR3 length is 12 residues. V gave up 0 bases and J gave up 5 bases, with 5 bases separating them. CDR3 DNA: TGCAGTGCTAGAGATCTTGACAATGAGCAGTTCTTC. This codes for CSARDLDNEQFF.

This chain connects TRBV29-1 to TRBJ2-3, with 10 bases identical to TRBD1. Germline CDR1 is SQVTM and CDR2 is ANQGSEA. The CDR3 runs to 14 residues. Trimming at V came to 2 bases and at J to 3 bases, leaving 2 bases not matched to a gene. Written as DNA, the CDR3 is TGCAGCGTTGAAATGGGACAGGGGACAGATACGCAGTATTTT. Its translation is CSVEMGQGTDTQYF.

The V call is TRBV6-5, the J call TRBJ1-1; D perhaps matches TRBD1 (5 bases). CDR1 and CDR2 (germline): MNHEY, SVGAGI. The germline V and J ends were trimmed by 2 bases and 8 bases, with 15 bases remaining between them. There are 14 residues in the CDR3. CDR3 sequence reads: CASSYGDSRPEAFF. CDR3 sequence (DNA): TGTGCCAGCAGTTACGGCGACAGTCGCCCCGAAGCTTTCTTT.

In its sample, this clonotype was seen a few times. The chain uses TRBV7-9 and TRBJ1-1; D call uncertain. Trimming took 4 bases from V and 5 from J, leaving 11 bases between them. The CDR3 length is 13 residues. From germline, CDR1 is SEHNR and CDR2 FQNEAQ (reference sequence). CDR3 coding DNA: TGTGCCAGCAGCTCGCCCGTTGGGACTGAAGCTTTCTTT. This sequence encodes CASSSPVGTEAFF. Full variable domain (missing parts from reference TRBV7-9 and TRBJ1-1): DTGVSQNPRHKITKRGQNVTFRCDPISEHNRLYWYRQTLGQGPEFLTYFQNEAQLEKSRLLSDRFSAERPKGSFSTLEIQRTEQGDSAMYLCASSSPVGTEAFFGQGTRLTVV.

This chain joins TRBV28 and TRBJ2-2, with D perhaps assigned TRBD1 or TRBD2 (5 bases each). The V and J ends lost 5 bases and 3 bases respectively, with 13 bases between them. Per the germline V gene, CDR1 is MDHEN and CDR2 is SYDVKM. The length of the CDR3 is 15 residues. DNA of the CDR3: TGTGCCAGCAGTGACCAGGGAGTACACACCGGGGAGCTGTTTTTT. Translated, it gives CASSDQGVHTGELFF.

In its sample, this clonotype was seen a few times. The chain employs TRBV6-5 and TRBJ1-5; no firm D call. V dropped 0 bases and J dropped 7 bases, with 13 bases sitting between them. Germline-derived CDR1 and CDR2 are MNHEY and SVGAGI. The CDR3 is 15 residues long. CDR3 sequence (DNA): TGTGCCAGCAGTTACTCGTTTGGGCTAGGGCAGCCCCAGCATTTT. Its protein is CASSYSFGLGQPQHF.

This clonotype appeared a few times. The chain has TRBV20-1 and TRBJ2-1; 8 nucleotides align to TRBD1. Germline V gives CDR1 DFQATT, CDR2 SNEGSKA (reference sequence). The length of the CDR3 is 15 residues. Unmatched junction bases numbered 12, after V lost 3 bases and J lost 8 bases. Here the CDR3 DNA reads TGCAGTGCTAGGCGGCAGGGGGCGCCAGGGCATGAGCAGTTCTTC. It encodes CSARRQGAPGHEQFF.

J is TRBJ2-7 and V is TRBV18; 13 positions agree with TRBD2. The V segment lost 0 bases and the J segment 1 base; nucleotides outside the gene matches: 0. The CDR3 has 16 amino acids. CDR1 and CDR2 (germline): KGHSH, LQKENI. DNA of the CDR3: TGTGCCAGCTCACCACCGGGACTAGCGGGGTCCTACGAGCAGTACTTC. Amino acids: CASSPPGLAGSYEQYF.

This clonotype was counted between two and nine times. This chain connects TRBV3-1 to TRBJ2-2; 9 bases map to TRBD1. Germline CDR1 LGHDT, CDR2 YNNKEL (reference sequence). The CDR3 consists of 15 residues. V dropped 1 base and J dropped 6; count of bases not matched to a gene: 3. The CDR3 nucleotides read TGTGCCAGCAGCCAAGGGGACAGGGTCCCCGGGGAGCTGTTTTTT. Translated, it gives CASSQGDRVPGELFF.

This clonotype showed up just a few times. The rearrangement uses TRBV19 and TRBJ2-3; 8 nucleotides match TRBD1. V dropped 4 bases and J dropped 2; count of bases not matched to a gene: 14. This CDR3 spans 18 amino acids. CDR1 and CDR2 from the germline V gene are LNHDA and SQIVND (reference sequence). CDR3 loop: CASSTGSGGTGFTDTQYF. Written as DNA, the CDR3 is TGTGCCAGTAGTACCGGGTCCGGCGGGACAGGCTTCACAGATACGCAGTATTTT.

This clonotype was seen repeatedly, ten times or more. This chain connects TRBV5-4 to TRBJ1-6, with D perhaps matching TRBD1 (5 bases). This CDR3 comprises 16 residues. CDR1 is SGHNT and CDR2 is YYREEE in the germline V gene (reference sequence). The V end was cut by 2 bases, the J end by 5 bases, with 14 bases between. The CDR3 reads CASSLFGARNNSPLHF. In DNA, the CDR3 is TGTGCCAGCAGCTTATTTGGGGCCCGGAATAATTCACCCCTCCACTTT. The full variable domain, with the rest looked up from reference TRBV5-4 and TRBJ1-6, is ETGVTQSPTHLIKTRGQQVTLRCSSQSGHNTVSWYQQALGQGPQFIFQYYREEENGRGNFPPRFSGLQFPNYSSELNVNALELDDSALYLCASSLFGARNNSPLHFGNGTRLTVT.

This clonotype was detected a few times. The V gene is TRBV5-1, the J gene TRBJ1-6, with 9 nucleotides matching TRBD1. This CDR3 region has 15 residues. In germline, CDR1 is SGHRS, CDR2 YFSETQ. V shed 4 bases and J 7 bases; nucleotides not matched to a gene: 6. CDR3 nucleotide sequence: TGCGCCAGCAGCGGGACAGGGATGGGGAATTCACCCCTCCACTTT. Its translation: CASSGTGMGNSPLHF.

The chain recombines TRBV6-1 with TRBJ2-2; tentative D call: TRBD1 (6 bases). The germline gives CDR1 MNHNS, CDR2 SASEGT. The CDR3 is made up of 15 amino acids. Trimming removed 5 bases from V and 1 base from J, with 11 bases in between. CDR3 nucleotide sequence: TGTGCCAGCAGTTCAGGGGAATGGAACACCGGGGAGCTGTTTTTT. It yields the protein CASSSGEWNTGELFF.

Only a few counts were recorded for this clonotype. This chain links TRBV10-3 with TRBJ2-1, with 8 positions matching TRBD1. With 11 bases clipped from V and 7 bases from J, the junction kept 4 bases outside the gene matches. This CDR3 comprises 11 residues. Looked up from germline, CDR1 is ENHRY and CDR2 is SYGVKD. The CDR3, as DNA: TGTGCCGTGACAGGGGAAAATGAGCAGTTCTTC. The encoded protein is CAVTGENEQFF.